The clone carrying this TCR beta chain was counted only a few times. Its antigen is as yet unknown. The entry originates in a study of identical twins. Findings and caveats of the study: Out-of-frame alpha sequences shared by twins showed excess low generation probability. Conclusions relied on cross-sectional statistical analysis, not following the same donors.

Each cDNA held unique molecular identifiers, and template switching gave it a universal primer site. A single record per CDR3 protein comes from TCRdb applying MiXCR to the 5' RACE reads. The table records roughly 540,000 distinct CDR3 sequences, about 20% of them present only once. Deletions cut 3 bases from V and 1 base from J, with 9 bases between. Germline V gene lookup returns CDR1 DFQATT and CDR2 SNEGSKA (reference sequence). This CDR3 has 13 amino acids. The same data also contributed to another study, on T cells expressing NK-cell markers. This second study says: Also leading the CD3+CD56-NKG2C+ fraction in a handful of donors were these clonotypes.

The chain carries TRBV20-1 and TRBJ1-1; tentatively, D is TRBD1 (5 bases). The TCR sequence derives from a young woman in good health. Sample: CD4+ T cells sorted from blood. The CDR3: CSARLRANTEAFF. CDR3 nucleotides: TGCAGTGCTAGGCTCAGGGCGAACACTGAAGCTTTCTTT.